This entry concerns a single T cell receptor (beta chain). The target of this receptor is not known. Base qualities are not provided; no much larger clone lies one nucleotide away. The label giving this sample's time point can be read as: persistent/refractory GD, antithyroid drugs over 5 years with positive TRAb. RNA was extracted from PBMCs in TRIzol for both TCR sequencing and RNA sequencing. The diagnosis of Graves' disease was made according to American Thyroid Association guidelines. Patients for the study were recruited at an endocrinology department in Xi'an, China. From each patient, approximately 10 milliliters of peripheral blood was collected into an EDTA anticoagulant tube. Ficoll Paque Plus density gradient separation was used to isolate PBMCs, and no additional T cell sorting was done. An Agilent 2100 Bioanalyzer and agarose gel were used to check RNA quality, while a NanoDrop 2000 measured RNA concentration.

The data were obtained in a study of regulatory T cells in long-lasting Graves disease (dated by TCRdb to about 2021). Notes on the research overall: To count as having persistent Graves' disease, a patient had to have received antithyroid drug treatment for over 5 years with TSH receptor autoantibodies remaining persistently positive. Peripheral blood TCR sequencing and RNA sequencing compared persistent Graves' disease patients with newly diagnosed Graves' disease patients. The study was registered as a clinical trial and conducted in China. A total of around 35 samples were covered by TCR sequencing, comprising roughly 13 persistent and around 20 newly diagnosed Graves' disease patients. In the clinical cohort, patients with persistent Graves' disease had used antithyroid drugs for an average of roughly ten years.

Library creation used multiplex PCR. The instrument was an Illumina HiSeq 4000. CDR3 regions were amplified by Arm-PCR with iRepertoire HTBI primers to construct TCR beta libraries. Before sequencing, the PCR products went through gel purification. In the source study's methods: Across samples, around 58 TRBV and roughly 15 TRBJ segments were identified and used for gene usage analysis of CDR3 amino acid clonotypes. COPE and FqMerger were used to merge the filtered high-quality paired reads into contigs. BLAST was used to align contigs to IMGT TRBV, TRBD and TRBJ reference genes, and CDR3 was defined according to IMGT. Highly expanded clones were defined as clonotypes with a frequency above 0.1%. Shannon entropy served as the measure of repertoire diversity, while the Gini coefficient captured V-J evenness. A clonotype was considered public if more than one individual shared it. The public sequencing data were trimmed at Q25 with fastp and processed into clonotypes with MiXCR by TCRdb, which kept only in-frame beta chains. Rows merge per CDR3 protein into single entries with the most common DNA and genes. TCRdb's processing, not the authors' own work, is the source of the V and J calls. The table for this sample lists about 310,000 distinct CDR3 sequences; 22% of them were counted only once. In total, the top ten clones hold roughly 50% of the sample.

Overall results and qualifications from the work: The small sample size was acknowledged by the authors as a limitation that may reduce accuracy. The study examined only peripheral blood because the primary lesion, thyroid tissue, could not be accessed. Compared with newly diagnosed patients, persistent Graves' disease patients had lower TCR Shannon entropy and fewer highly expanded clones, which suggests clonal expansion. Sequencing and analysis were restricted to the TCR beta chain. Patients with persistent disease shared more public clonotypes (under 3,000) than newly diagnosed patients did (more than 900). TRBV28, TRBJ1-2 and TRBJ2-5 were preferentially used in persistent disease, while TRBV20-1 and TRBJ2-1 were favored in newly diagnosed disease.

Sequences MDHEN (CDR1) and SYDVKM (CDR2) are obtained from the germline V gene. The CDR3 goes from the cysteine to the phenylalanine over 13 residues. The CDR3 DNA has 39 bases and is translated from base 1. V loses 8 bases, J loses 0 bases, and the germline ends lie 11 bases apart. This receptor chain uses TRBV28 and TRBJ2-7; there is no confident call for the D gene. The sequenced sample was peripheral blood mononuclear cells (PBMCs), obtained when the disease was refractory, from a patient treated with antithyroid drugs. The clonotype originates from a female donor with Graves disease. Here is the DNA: TGTGCCAGCGTCCCGGGCCACTCCTACGAGCAGTACTTC. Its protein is CASVPGHSYEQYF.